These 14 T cell receptor beta chains share one sample of origin, sequenced in a study of response to subunit inactivated influenza vaccine. Via MiXCR, TCRdb re-called the RT-PCR reads, giving one row per CDR3 protein. Of about 480,000 distinct CDR3 sequences in the sample, roughly 9.8% were seen once. The sample here was PBMCs from blood, taken roughly 47 days after vaccination. The receptors originated from a man in his forties or fifties who received an inactivated influenza vaccine.

There are a few counts of this clonotype. The V call is TRBV5-1, the J call TRBJ2-6; no firm D call. CDR3 length: 16 amino acids. Germline-derived CDR1 and CDR2 are SGHRS and YFSETQ. Deletions cut 0 bases from V and 2 bases from J, with 9 bases between. DNA for the CDR3: TGCGCCAGCAGCTTGGTACCGTCGACTGGGGCCAACGTCCTGACTTTC. Translated: CASSLVPSTGANVLTF.

Many counts were recorded for this clonotype. The chain combines TRBV6-1 with TRBJ2-1, with a possible D match to TRBD2 (5 bases). The length of the CDR3 is 15 residues. The germline V and J ends were trimmed by 7 bases and 0 bases, with 13 bases remaining between them. CDR1 is MNHNS and CDR2 is SASEGT in the germline V gene. CDR3 residues: CASTEMAGSYNEQFF. The CDR3 bases are TGTGCCAGCACCGAAATGGCGGGCTCCTACAATGAGCAGTTCTTC.

The chain carries TRBV24-1 and TRBJ2-7; perhaps TRBD2 as D (5 bases). This CDR3 spans 16 amino acids. CDR1 and CDR2 from the germline V gene are KGHDR and SFDVKD. V shed 4 bases and J shed 4 bases, with 19 bases lying between them. This chain's CDR3 is CATSETTQAGIYEQYF. The CDR3 DNA follows: TGTGCCACCAGTGAAACCACACAAGCCGGGATTTACGAGCAGTACTTC.

The chain combines TRBV20-1 with TRBJ2-2; the D is unclear. Germline CDR1 DFQATT, CDR2 SNEGSKA (reference sequence). The CDR3 loop spans 16 amino acids. The germline V and J ends were trimmed by 0 bases and 2 bases, with 13 bases remaining between them. DNA for the CDR3: TGCAGTGCTAGAGATTTACGAACCGGCAACACCGGGGAGCTGTTTTTT. It codes for CSARDLRTGNTGELFF.

This clonotype was observed at least ten times. The rearrangement uses TRBV12-3 or TRBV12-4 and TRBJ2-2, with D hard to call. The CDR3 runs to 15 residues. The ends were cut back, 3 bases at V and 1 base at J, with 9 bases in the middle. Here the CDR3 DNA reads TGTGCCAGCAGTTTTGGAAACCTGAACACCGGGGAGCTGTTTTTT. As protein: CASSFGNLNTGELFF.

This clonotype occurred a few times. Here the CDR3 reads CASSRGLVTDGGTQYF. The CDR3 region has the DNA TGTGCCAGCAGCCGTGGATTAGTGACCGATGGGGGGACCCAGTACTTC. The genes are TRBV7-2 and TRBJ2-5, with D perhaps being TRBD1 or TRBD2 (5 bases each). V was clipped by 5 bases and J by 7 bases, with 23 bases between them. The CDR3 is 16 residues long. Germline V gene lookup returns CDR1 SGHTA and CDR2 FQGNSA.

A few counts support this clonotype. V and J are TRBV12-3 or TRBV12-4 and TRBJ1-1; the D is unclear. V dropped 5 bases and J dropped 1 base, with 14 bases sitting between them. The CDR3 is 15 amino acids. CDR3 nucleotide sequence: TGTGCCAGCAGTCTCTCCGGGGTGGGGAACACTGAAGCTTTCTTT. Amino acid sequence: CASSLSGVGNTEAFF.

There are many counts of this clonotype. This chain links TRBV12-3 or TRBV12-4 with TRBJ2-1, with D perhaps TRBD2 (7 bases). CDR3 length: 16 residues. Trimming removed 8 bases at V and 8 bases at J, with 25 bases between. The CDR3 spells CASYPGGGGPIYEQFF. CDR3 nucleotides: TGTGCCAGCTACCCTGGGGGGGGGGGCCCTATCTATGAGCAGTTCTTC.

This clonotype was seen a few times. This chain connects TRBV5-1 to TRBJ2-1, with TRBD2 matching 11 bases. CDR1 is SGHRS, CDR2 YFSETQ, per germline. CDR3 size: 15 residues. The trim removed 6 bases at V and 1 base at J, leaving 3 bases unmatched. The CDR3 loop is CASNSGGGSYNEQFF. The CDR3 bases are TGCGCCAGCAATAGCGGGGGGGGGTCCTACAATGAGCAGTTCTTC.

J is TRBJ1-1 and V is TRBV7-9; perhaps TRBD1 as D (5 bases). Trimming cost V 2 bases and J 3 bases, with 16 bases left between them. The germline V gene encodes CDR1 SEHNR and CDR2 FQNEAQ (reference sequence). The CDR3 runs 16 residues. The CDR3 spells CASSLRWGGSYTEAFF. The CDR3 DNA follows: TGTGCCAGCAGCTTACGTTGGGGGGGTTCATACACTGAAGCTTTCTTT.

This clonotype was recorded at least ten times. The chain couples TRBV12-3 or TRBV12-4 to TRBJ1-1; unclear D gene. V was trimmed by 5 bases and J by 1 base, leaving 8 bases between them. The CDR3 contains 13 residues. The CDR3 region is CASSRRPNTEAFF. The CDR3 DNA reads as TGTGCCAGCAGTAGAAGACCGAACACTGAAGCTTTCTTT.

This clonotype was detected ten times or more. The gene calls are TRBV4-1 and TRBJ2-5; 9 nucleotides align to TRBD2. Germline V gene sequence: CDR1 MGHRA, CDR2 YSYEKL. With 6 bases clipped from V and 4 bases from J, the junction kept 12 bases outside the gene matches. The CDR3 extends over 16 amino acids. CDR3 loop: CASRRSAGGQGETQYF. The DNA for the CDR3 is TGCGCCAGCAGAAGAAGCGCGGGGGGGCAAGGAGAGACCCAGTACTTC.

This clonotype was seen at least ten times. V gene TRBV20-1 combines with J gene TRBJ2-1; D unclear. Germline-derived CDR1 and CDR2 are DFQATT and SNEGSKA (reference sequence). V was cut by 6 bases and J by 1 base, with 16 bases left in between. CDR3 length equals 15 residues. This CDR3 is CSAESVSISYNEQFF. Written as DNA, the CDR3 is TGCAGTGCCGAATCCGTTTCTATATCCTACAATGAGCAGTTCTTC.

J is TRBJ2-2 and V is TRBV29-1; TRBD1 might be the D (6 bases). The CDR3 covers 13 residues. Germline V gene data show CDR1 as SQVTM and CDR2 as ANQGSEA. V shed 5 bases and J shed 1 base, with 8 bases lying between them. Here the CDR3 DNA reads TGCAGCGTTCCGGGACAGAACACCGGGGAGCTGTTTTTT. This translates into CSVPGQNTGELFF.